The 32 T cell receptor beta chains below were found in one sample sequenced in a study of T cell repertoires in cytomegalovirus infection. TCRdb processed the reads anew with MiXCR; each CDR3 protein has one entry. This table holds a few hundred thousand distinct CDR3 sequences, about 27% found once. No antigen has been assigned to these receptors. Sequencing used cultured PBMCs, obtained from culture after CMV antigen stimulation. The receptor source for this set is a human donor in good health (CMV status not recorded). Some clones in this sample may be carry-over from other donors' samples.

There are a few counts of this clonotype. The genes are TRBV7-6 and TRBJ1-6; D ambiguous. CDR3 size: 15 residues. V shed 2 bases and J shed 10 bases, with 15 bases lying between them. Germline-derived CDR1 and CDR2 are SGHVS and FNYEAQ. The CDR3 nucleotides read TGTGCCAGCAGCTTACATGACCCCCCCAACTCACCCCTCCACTTT. Encoded protein: CASSLHDPPNSPLHF.

This clonotype appeared once. The chain recombines TRBV30 with TRBJ2-3; TRBD2 matches at 7 bases. The CDR3 consists of 18 residues. The junction had 14 bases not matched to a gene; V was cut back by 0 bases and J by 2 bases. Germline assignment: CDR1 GTSNPN and CDR2 SVGIG (reference sequence). CDR3 residues: CAWSVPHEWRESTDTQYF. The CDR3, as DNA: TGTGCCTGGAGTGTCCCTCACGAGTGGCGGGAGTCCACAGATACGCAGTATTTT.

This sequence joins TRBV6-1 and TRBJ2-3; 10 positions agree with TRBD1. Germline CDR1 MNHNS, CDR2 SASEGT. After removal of 8 bases from V and 2 bases from J, the junction contained 4 bases not matched to a gene. The CDR3 contains 14 residues. The CDR3 here is CASAGQGITDTQYF. For the CDR3, the DNA is TGTGCCAGCGCGGGACAGGGGATCACAGATACGCAGTATTTT.

The chain couples TRBV7-2 to TRBJ2-1; the match to TRBD2 covers 10 bases. There are 15 residues in the CDR3. Trimming removed 4 bases from V and 3 bases from J; junction bases left unmatched: 3. Germline-derived CDR1 and CDR2 are SGHTA and FQGNSA. The CDR3 sequence is CASSSSGGYYNEQFF. The CDR3 coding sequence is TGTGCCAGCAGCTCTAGCGGGGGCTACTACAATGAGCAGTTCTTC.

The V gene is TRBV25-1, the J gene TRBJ1-1; D is ambiguous. Per the germline V gene, CDR1 is MGHDK and CDR2 is SYGVNS. Trimming stripped 6 bases from V and 6 bases from J, with 17 bases between. The length of the CDR3 is 14 residues. DNA for the CDR3: TGTGCCAGCAGGAAGATGACGGAGTCCCCTGAAGCTTTCTTT. Amino acid sequence: CASRKMTESPEAFF.

This clonotype was observed many times. The V and J genes are TRBV20-1 and TRBJ2-1, with TRBD2 identical over 11 bases. The V segment lost 5 bases and the J segment 8 bases; nucleotides outside the gene matches: 11. The CDR3 consists of 15 residues. Germline V gene lookup returns CDR1 DFQATT and CDR2 SNEGSKA (reference sequence). The CDR3, as DNA: TGCAGTGCTGACCTACTAGCGGGGGAGAGCGATGAGCAGTTCTTC. The encoded protein is CSADLLAGESDEQFF.

This clonotype was detected only a few times. The chain is built from TRBV6-6 and TRBJ2-3; D gene ambiguous. In germline, CDR1 is MNHNY, CDR2 SVGAGI (reference sequence). There are 15 residues in the CDR3. Trimming cost V 0 bases and J 3 bases, with 10 bases left between them. The CDR3 loop reads CASSYSWGRTDTQYF. CDR3 nucleotide sequence: TGTGCCAGCAGTTACTCGTGGGGTAGGACAGATACGCAGTATTTT.

This clonotype was recorded once. The chain is built from TRBV27 and TRBJ2-2; 9 bases line up with TRBD1. This CDR3 spans 15 amino acids. V trimming: 5 bases; J trimming: 2 bases; junction bases outside the gene matches: 3. Germline-derived CDR1 and CDR2 are MNHEY and SMNVEV (reference sequence). The DNA of the CDR3 is TGTGCCAGCAGTCGGGACAGGGATAACACCGGGGAGCTGTTTTTT. Protein sequence: CASSRDRDNTGELFF.

This rearrangement joins TRBV7-2 to TRBJ2-1; 9 bases agree with TRBD2. The CDR3 is made up of 16 amino acids. Trimming removed 4 bases from V and 4 bases from J; junction bases left unmatched: 8. CDR1 is SGHTA and CDR2 is FQGNSA in the germline V gene. The CDR3 loop is CASSSRAGGPYNEQFF. The CDR3 region has the DNA TGTGCCAGCAGCTCCCGGGCGGGGGGGCCATACAATGAGCAGTTCTTC.

Only a few counts were recorded for this clonotype. Here the CDR3 reads CASSLGAAATYEQYF. As DNA, the CDR3 is TGTGCCAGCAGCTTAGGGGCAGCGGCGACTTACGAGCAGTACTTC. V gene TRBV11-2 combines with J gene TRBJ2-7; tentatively, D is TRBD2 (5 bases). Germline CDR1 SGHAT, CDR2 FQNNGV. Trimming removed 1 base from V and 4 bases from J, with 14 bases in between. This CDR3 spans 15 amino acids.

This clonotype was detected only once. The rearrangement uses TRBV6-6 and TRBJ1-5, with 8 positions matching TRBD1. V lost 5 bases and J lost 4; bases outside the gene matches: 10. This CDR3 is built from 16 residues. Germline values: CDR1 MNHNY, CDR2 SVGAGI (reference sequence). The CDR3 here is CASSGARTGRNQPQHF. The CDR3 DNA reads TGTGCCAGCAGTGGGGCACGGACAGGGCGTAATCAGCCCCAGCATTTT.

J is TRBJ1-2 and V is TRBV12-3 or TRBV12-4; D unresolved. This CDR3 is 12 amino acids long. Trimming pared 5 bases from V and 8 bases from J, leaving 12 bases between. CDR3 bases: TGTGCCAGCAGTAGAGGCCCATCCGGCTACACCTTC. It encodes CASSRGPSGYTF.

The sample holds a few counts of this clonotype. The CDR3 DNA is TGTGCCAGCAGCTTAGGTTTAGCGGGAGTCAGTGAGCAGTTCTTC. It is translated as CASSLGLAGVSEQFF. The chain has TRBV7-2 and TRBJ2-1; 9 nucleotides align to TRBD2. The trim removed 1 base at V and 9 bases at J, leaving 7 bases unmatched. CDR3 length equals 15 residues. The germline CDR1 and CDR2 sequences are SGHTA and FQGNSA. Based on the CDR3 plus reference TRBV7-2 and TRBJ2-1, the full variable domain is GAGVSQSPSNKVTEKGKDVELRCDPISGHTALYWYRQSLGQGLEFLIYFQGNSAPDKSGLPSDRFSAERTGGSVSTLTIQRTQQEDSAVYLCASSLGLAGVSEQFFGPGTRLTVL.

The chain couples TRBV20-1 to TRBJ2-7; the match to TRBD2 covers 8 bases. Per germline, CDR1 DFQATT and CDR2 SNEGSKA (reference sequence). This CDR3 has 13 amino acids. V trimming: 5 bases; J trimming: 3 bases; junction bases outside the gene matches: 6. This CDR3 reads CSAPGTSYYEQYF. The CDR3 DNA reads TGCAGTGCTCCGGGGACTAGTTACTACGAGCAGTACTTC.

This clonotype was picked up many times. The CDR3 is CSASRTSGRYNEQFF. For the CDR3, the DNA is TGCAGTGCTTCCCGCACTAGCGGACGATACAATGAGCAGTTCTTC. The J gene is TRBJ2-1, the V gene TRBV20-1; 8 bases are a match to TRBD2. The germline gives CDR1 DFQATT, CDR2 SNEGSKA (reference sequence). The CDR3 is made up of 15 amino acids. J lost 4 bases, V lost 5 bases, and 10 bases had no gene match.

The chain joins TRBV5-1 to TRBJ1-3, with 9 bases fitting TRBD1. The germline CDR1 and CDR2 sequences are SGHRS and YFSETQ. The V segment lost 4 bases and the J segment 4 bases; nucleotides outside the gene matches: 3. This CDR3 is 14 amino acids long. The CDR3 loop is CASSTGQGGNTIYF. Written as DNA, the CDR3 is TGCGCCAGCAGCACGGGACAGGGAGGAAACACCATATATTTT.

This clonotype was seen at least ten times. The chain is built from TRBV7-2 and TRBJ2-1; D unclear. The V gene lost 4 bases and the J gene lost 5 bases, with 18 bases spanning the gap. The CDR3 is 16 residues long. The germline V gene encodes CDR1 SGHTA and CDR2 FQGNSA. CDR3 DNA sequence: TGTGCCAGCAGCTCGACCGCTTATCCTGGTAACAATGAGCAGTTCTTC. Amino acid sequence: CASSSTAYPGNNEQFF.

The gene calls are TRBV7-2 and TRBJ2-1, with D maybe TRBD2 (5 bases). The V gene lost 4 bases and the J gene lost 13 bases, with 17 bases spanning the gap. Germline CDR1 is SGHTA and CDR2 is FQGNSA. The CDR3 runs to 13 residues. CDR3 region: CASSSEARVEQFF. In DNA, the CDR3 is TGTGCCAGCAGCTCCGAGGCGCGGGTAGAACAGTTCTTC.

V gene TRBV6-1 combines with J gene TRBJ2-7; TRBD2 aligns across 10 bases. Germline V lookup: CDR1 MNHNS, CDR2 SASEGT. The CDR3 extends over 13 amino acids. Germline trimming cut 8 bases from V and 5 bases from J; bases unmatched to any gene: 6. In DNA form, the CDR3 reads TGTGCCAGCGGGAGGACTAGCGGACACGAGCAGTACTTC. Protein: CASGRTSGHEQYF.

V gene TRBV7-2 combines with J gene TRBJ2-7; perhaps TRBD2 as D (6 bases). The CDR3 runs 16 residues. Germline V gene sequence: CDR1 SGHTA, CDR2 FQGNSA. Between the trimmed V and J ends, which lost 2 bases and 3 bases, there was a span of 17 bases. CDR3 sequence reads: CASSLTSRGDFYEQYF. In DNA form, the CDR3 reads TGTGCCAGCAGCTTAACGAGCCGCGGGGACTTCTACGAGCAGTACTTC. The whole variable domain, filled in from reference TRBV7-2 and TRBJ2-7, reads GAGVSQSPSNKVTEKGKDVELRCDPISGHTALYWYRQSLGQGLEFLIYFQGNSAPDKSGLPSDRFSAERTGGSVSTLTIQRTQQEDSAVYLCASSLTSRGDFYEQYFGPGTRLTVT.

The sample holds a few counts of this clonotype. This CDR3 reads CSARDLGGTHYNEQFF. In DNA form, the CDR3 reads TGCAGTGCTAGAGATCTAGGCGGCACCCACTACAATGAGCAGTTCTTC. The rearrangement uses TRBV20-1 and TRBJ2-1; D not certain. V was trimmed by 0 bases and J by 3 bases, leaving 15 bases between them. The CDR3 has 16 amino acids. Germline V gene lookup returns CDR1 DFQATT and CDR2 SNEGSKA (reference sequence).

The V and J genes are TRBV2 and TRBJ1-2, with TRBD1 as a possible D gene (5 bases). Germline-derived CDR1 and CDR2 are SNHLY and FYNNEI. The germline V and J ends were trimmed by 6 bases and 2 bases, with 13 bases remaining between them. The CDR3 consists of 14 residues. CDR3 nucleotides: TGTGCCAGCAGCGACCCTCAGGGAAACTATGGCTACACCTTC. Translating gives CASSDPQGNYGYTF.

This clonotype was picked up a small number of times. The V and J genes are TRBV12-3 or TRBV12-4 and TRBJ2-1; unclear D gene. The CDR3 runs to 17 residues. V lost 1 base to trimming and J lost 7 bases, with 20 bases between them. The CDR3: CASSLDPSAPRGNEQFF. Written as DNA, the CDR3 is TGTGCCAGCAGTTTAGATCCATCGGCCCCCCGTGGGAATGAGCAGTTCTTC.

The J gene is TRBJ1-1, the V gene TRBV10-3; perhaps TRBD1 as D (6 bases). In germline, CDR1 is ENHRY, CDR2 SYGVKD. This CDR3 region has 14 residues. V was pared by 7 bases and J by 4 bases, with 16 bases between. CDR3 protein: CAIIAGVPGTEAFF. CDR3 sequence (DNA): TGTGCCATCATTGCAGGGGTTCCGGGCACTGAAGCTTTCTTT.

The chain is built from TRBV28 and TRBJ2-1; TRBD2 agrees at 8 bases. Trimming cost V 1 base and J 8 bases; bases outside gene matches: 10. The germline gives CDR1 MDHEN, CDR2 SYDVKM. The CDR3 is 16 residues long. The chain's CDR3 is CASSLSVGRAGDEQFF. For the CDR3, the DNA is TGTGCCAGCAGTTTATCGGTCGGGAGGGCCGGGGATGAGCAGTTCTTC.

This rearrangement joins TRBV23-1 to TRBJ2-7, with D perhaps matching TRBD2 (6 bases). TRBV23-1 is noted as an ORF with a role that remains uncertain. This CDR3 has 18 amino acids. V was pared by 4 bases and J by 0 bases, with 22 bases between. The CDR3 sequence: CASSPSCGGNRNSYEQYF. In nucleotides, the CDR3 is TGCGCCAGCAGTCCCTCGTGTGGGGGGAACCGCAACTCCTACGAGCAGTACTTC.

CDR3 DNA: TGTGCCAGCAGCCCCAGAGAAGACCCCTACGAGCAGTACTTC. Its protein product is CASSPREDPYEQYF. J is TRBJ2-7 and V is TRBV7-8, with D unresolved. Germline lookup yields CDR1 SGHVS and CDR2 FQNEAQ. Trimming shortened V by 5 bases and J by 2 bases, and 13 bases separated the two germline ends. The length of the CDR3 is 14 residues.

This clonotype turned up a few times. The chain links TRBV2 to TRBJ1-2, with 10 bases that match TRBD1. The CDR3 is 19 amino acids. J lost 0 bases, V lost 8 bases, and 18 bases had no gene match. Germline CDR1 reads SNHLY; CDR2 reads FYNNEI. The CDR3 is CASPVPTHDRGHSNYGYTF. DNA for the CDR3: TGTGCCAGCCCAGTACCCACCCACGACAGGGGGCATTCTAACTATGGCTACACCTTC.

The V call is TRBV6-5, the J call TRBJ2-7, with 9 bases identical to TRBD2. V lost 6 bases and J lost 2; bases outside the gene matches: 5. The CDR3 length is 14 residues. Per the germline V gene, CDR1 is MNHEY and CDR2 is SVGAGI. The CDR3 reads CASSPSGTTYEQYF. CDR3 bases: TGTGCCAGCAGCCCTAGCGGGACCACCTACGAGCAGTACTTC.

Remarks on this clonotype: A much bigger clone sits one base away, suggesting this may be a read error. This chain connects TRBV7-6 to TRBJ2-5, with 9 bases identical to TRBD2. Looked up from germline, CDR1 is SGHVS and CDR2 is FNYEAQ. This CDR3 spans 15 amino acids. V dropped 3 bases and J dropped 4; count of bases not matched to a gene: 6. The CDR3 loop reads CASSFVSGRGETQYF. The DNA for the CDR3 is TGTGCCAGCAGCTTCGTTAGCGGGAGAGGAGAGACCCAGTACTTC.

The chain carries TRBV20-1 and TRBJ2-5, with D unclear. V dropped 0 bases and J dropped 5 bases, with 7 bases sitting between them. Looked up from germline, CDR1 is DFQATT and CDR2 is SNEGSKA (reference sequence). The CDR3 length is 12 residues. The CDR3 sequence: CSARDGEETQYF. The CDR3 DNA reads TGCAGTGCTAGAGATGGAGAGGAGACCCAGTACTTC.

This clonotype was seen a handful of times. The chain joins TRBV19 to TRBJ1-2; D gene ambiguous. Per germline, CDR1 LNHDA and CDR2 SQIVND (reference sequence). This CDR3 region has 12 residues. The V gene lost 10 bases and the J gene lost 2 bases, with 11 bases spanning the gap. CDR3 in amino acids: CATLGRNYGYTF. The CDR3 bases are TGTGCCACCCTAGGGCGGAACTATGGCTACACCTTC. The full variable domain, rest sourced from reference TRBV19 and TRBJ1-2, is DGGITQSPKYLFRKEGQNVTLSCEQNLNHDAMYWYRQDPGQGLRLIYYSQIVNDFQKGDIAEGYSVSREKKESFPLTVTSAQKNPTAFYLCATLGRNYGYTFGSGTRLTVV.